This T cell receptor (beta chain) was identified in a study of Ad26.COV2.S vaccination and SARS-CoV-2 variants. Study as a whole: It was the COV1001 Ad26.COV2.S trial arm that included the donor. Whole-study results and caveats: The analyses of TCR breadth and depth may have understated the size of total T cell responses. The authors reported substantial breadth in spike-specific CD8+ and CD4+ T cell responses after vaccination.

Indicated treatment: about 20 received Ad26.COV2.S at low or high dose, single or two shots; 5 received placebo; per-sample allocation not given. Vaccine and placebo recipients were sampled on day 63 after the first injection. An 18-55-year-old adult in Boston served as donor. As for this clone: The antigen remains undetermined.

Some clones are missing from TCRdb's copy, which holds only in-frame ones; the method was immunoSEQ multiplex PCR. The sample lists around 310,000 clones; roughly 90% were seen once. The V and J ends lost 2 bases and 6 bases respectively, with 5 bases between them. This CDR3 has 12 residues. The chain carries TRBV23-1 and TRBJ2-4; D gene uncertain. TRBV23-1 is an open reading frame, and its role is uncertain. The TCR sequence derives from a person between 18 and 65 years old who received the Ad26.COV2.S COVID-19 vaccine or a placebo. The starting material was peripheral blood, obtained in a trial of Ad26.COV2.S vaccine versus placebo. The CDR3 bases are TGCGCCAGCAGTCAAAACAGAAACATTCAGTACTTC. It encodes CASSQNRNIQYF.